Presented here are 13 T cell receptor beta chains from one specimen sequenced in a study of blood T cell repertoires in COVID-19. Data came from immunoSEQ multiplex PCR; TCRdb stores just in-frame clones and leaves some out. This sample has a few hundred thousand clones; 88% occur once, and the top ten carry 0.9% to 1.5%. Material for sequencing was PBMCs or T cells enriched from blood (not recorded which). The source is a woman aged 18-30 years who had recovered from COVID-19.

The J gene is TRBJ1-3, the V gene TRBV6-5; the D is unclear. Germline CDR1 MNHEY, CDR2 SVGAGI. V was cut by 5 bases and J by 0 bases, with 11 bases left in between. The CDR3 sequence is 15 residues long. This chain's CDR3 is CASSPLSGSGNTIYF. CDR3 nucleotides: TGTGCCAGCAGTCCTTTATCGGGCTCTGGAAACACCATATATTTT.

This chain joins TRBV3-1 (or the pseudogene TRBV3-2) and TRBJ1-5, with TRBD1 matching 7 bases. V lost 4 bases, J lost 3 bases, and 3 bases stayed unmatched. Germline loops: CDR1 LGHDT, CDR2 YNNKEL (reference sequence). There are 14 residues in the CDR3. CDR3 loop: CASSPTGPNQPQHF. The CDR3 nucleotides are TGTGCCAGCAGCCCGACAGGGCCCAATCAGCCCCAGCATTTT.

This rearrangement joins TRBV7-9 to TRBJ1-1; D call uncertain. Germline V CDR1 and CDR2: SEHNR, FQNEAQ (reference sequence). The V and J ends lost 1 base and 4 bases respectively, with 4 bases between them. The CDR3 contains 12 residues. CDR3 sequence (DNA): TGTGCCAGCAGCTTAGATCTCACTGAAGCTTTCTTT. Amino acid sequence: CASSLDLTEAFF.

This clone has more than one count but fewer than ten. The chain employs TRBV5-6 and TRBJ1-1, with TRBD1 identical over 8 bases. V lost 4 bases to trimming and J lost 1 base; unmatched junction nucleotides: 6. CDR3 size: 15 residues. The germline gives CDR1 SGHDT, CDR2 YYEEEE. DNA of the CDR3: TGTGCCAGCAGCCCCGGGACAGGCTCGAACACTGAAGCTTTCTTT. Translating it yields CASSPGTGSNTEAFF. Full variable domain (outside the CDR3, taken from reference TRBV5-6 and TRBJ1-1): DAGVTQSPTHLIKTRGQQVTLRCSPKSGHDTVSWYQQALGQGPQFIFQYYEEEERQRGNFPDRFSGHQFPNYSSELNVNALLLGDSALYLCASSPGTGSNTEAFFGQGTRLTVV.

The chain combines TRBV6-5 with TRBJ1-2; the D gene is possibly TRBD1 (5 bases). The CDR3 consists of 13 residues. The germline V and J ends were trimmed by 1 base and 8 bases, with 11 bases remaining between them. CDR1 and CDR2 from the germline V gene are MNHEY and SVGAGI. The CDR3 here is CASSYFGGDGYTF. CDR3 nucleotides: TGTGCCAGCAGTTACTTCGGCGGGGACGGCTACACCTTC.

This clone was seen just once. The V gene is TRBV28, the J gene TRBJ2-3; 12 nucleotides agree with TRBD2. Germline-derived CDR1 and CDR2 are MDHEN and SYDVKM. There are 16 residues in the CDR3. V trimming: 5 bases; J trimming: 2 bases; junction bases outside the gene matches: 5. The CDR3 DNA follows: TGTGCCAGCAGTCCGCGACTAGCGGGGGTCACAGATACGCAGTATTTT. Translating it yields CASSPRLAGVTDTQYF. Full variable domain (rest looked up from reference TRBV28 and TRBJ2-3): DVKVTQSSRYLVKRTGEKVFLECVQDMDHENMFWYRQDPGLGLRLIYFSYDVKMKEKGDIPEGYSVSREKKERFSLILESASTNQTSMYLCASSPRLAGVTDTQYFGPGTRLTVL.

In DNA form, the CDR3 reads TGCGCCAGCAGTGAGAGGAGGGGCCCGTTGCTCGAGCAGTACTTC. Translated, it gives CASSERRGPLLEQYF. The V and J genes are TRBV10-1 and TRBJ2-7, with D possibly TRBD2 on 6 matching bases. The CDR3 contains 15 residues. The V gene lost 2 bases and the J gene lost 6 bases, with 17 bases spanning the gap. Germline CDR1 WNHNN, CDR2 SYGVQD (reference sequence).

The DNA of the CDR3 is TGTGCCACCCACCCAGGACAGGGTTCTGAAGCTTTCTTT. Protein product: CATHPGQGSEAFF. The chain has TRBV28 and TRBJ1-1; TRBD1 aligns across 8 bases. Germline CDR1 MDHEN, CDR2 SYDVKM. The CDR3 runs 13 residues. The V and J ends lost 10 bases and 6 bases, in that order; junction bases with no gene match: 10.

The V and J genes are TRBV7-3 and TRBJ2-2; D may be TRBD2 (6 bases). With 8 bases removed from V and 5 bases from J, the gap between germline ends came to 18 bases. The CDR3 runs 15 residues. Germline V gene lookup returns CDR1 SGHTA and CDR2 FQGTGA. DNA of the CDR3: TGTGCCAGCGGACTTGGCGGGGAAGAGACCGGGGAGCTGTTTTTT. Its translation is CASGLGGEETGELFF.

J is TRBJ1-1 and V is TRBV19, with no clear D. Trimming pared 6 bases from V and 4 bases from J, leaving 12 bases between. The CDR3 runs 13 residues. Looked up from germline, CDR1 is LNHDA and CDR2 is SQIVND (reference sequence). The CDR3 DNA follows: TGTGCCAGTAGGGCCAGGAGGTCCACTGAAGCTTTCTTT. This gives the protein CASRARRSTEAFF.

About this clone: The sample contains more than one DNA sequence encoding this CDR3. The chain links TRBV29-1 to TRBJ1-2, with 8 bases that match TRBD1. Germline CDR1 is SQVTM and CDR2 is ANQGSEA. The V gene end was trimmed by 7 bases and the J gene end by 5 bases; junction bases not matched to a gene: 6. This CDR3 has 12 residues. Here the CDR3 reads CSADRGGYGYTF. CDR3 DNA: TGCAGCGCAGACAGGGGAGGGTATGGCTACACCTTC.

V and J are TRBV5-1 and TRBJ2-7, with unresolved D. There are 17 residues in the CDR3. Looked up from germline, CDR1 is SGHRS and CDR2 is YFSETQ. The V gene lost 0 bases and the J gene lost 2 bases, with 18 bases spanning the gap. CDR3 DNA: TGCGCCAGCAGCTTGGAATTGTCGGGTCAAAGAGCCTACGAGCAGTACTTC. As protein: CASSLELSGQRAYEQYF.

The V gene is TRBV19, the J gene TRBJ1-4, with TRBD1 identical over 7 bases. V was pared by 5 bases and J by 6 bases, with 12 bases of the junction left unmatched. Germline V lookup: CDR1 LNHDA, CDR2 SQIVND (reference sequence). The CDR3 length is 16 residues. The CDR3 nucleotides are TGTGCCAGTAGTGACGGACAGGCTTACCTTCATGAAAAACTGTTTTTT. Protein product: CASSDGQAYLHEKLFF.